This T cell receptor beta chain was sequenced in a study of cytomegalovirus exposure and HLA in healthy donors. Only a few counts were recorded for this clone. A multiplex PCR was run with 60 Vbeta primers and 13 Jbeta primers. Sequenced by immunoSEQ multiplex PCR; TCRdb stores in-frame clones only, minus some. The table shows around 190,000 clones, with around 80% occurring only once. The CDR3 is 15 amino acids. CDR1 MGHRA and CDR2 YSYEKL come from the germline V gene. V shed 4 bases and J shed 3 bases, with 15 bases lying between them. This sequence originates from a woman in her thirties or forties in good health and CMV-seronegative. Sequenced: PBMCs. The chain couples TRBV4-1 to TRBJ1-1; no reliable D call. The CDR3 is CASSRDSLEDTEAFF. CDR3 in DNA: TGCGCCAGCAGCCGTGATAGCTTGGAGGACACTGAAGCTTTCTTT.